This T cell receptor (beta chain) was documented in a study of blood T cell repertoires in COVID-19 (dated by TCRdb to 2019 to 2021). Concerning the study at large: Collaborator samples came from the United States, Italy and Spain and covered acute and convalescent phases of COVID-19. The prospective study material was composed of cDNA or gDNA derived from T cells, B-cell-depleted T cells, or PBMCs. Subjects who had been exposed to COVID-19, were actively infected with it, or had recovered from it provided the deeply sampled blood TCRbeta repertoires that made up the dataset. The repertoires were made available in a free public database intended to serve as a resource for research on the immune response to SARS-CoV-2. Samples were obtained from the ongoing ImmuneRACE study (first 160 participants) and from about 1,300 subjects provided by 6 global collaborators. Sample metadata almost always included a de-identified subject ID, COVID-19 status, age in years and sex. Where available, HLA class I and class II types were taken from metadata supplied by the sample provider and were not determined by assay-based typing. Findings and caveats that apply to the study as a whole: How much clinical and demographic metadata was included differed by source and by participant, and the metadata was provided uncurated.

In the prospective study, participants were roughly 18 to 100 years old, resided in about two dozen geographic areas of the United States, and were enrolled through a virtual design. In the prospective study, cohorts were assigned on the basis of participant-reported clinical history obtained from a screening survey and a study questionnaire. Recovered participants in ImmuneRACE Cohort 3 were defined by two consecutive negative NP/OP PCR tests, clearance by a healthcare professional, or resolution of symptoms. In the prospective study, whole blood, serum and a nasopharyngeal or oropharyngeal swab were collected from each participant by mobile phlebotomists. Over a 2-month period, participants in the prospective study had the option of providing additional blood draws and questionnaires. Before DNA extraction, blood samples from the prospective study were shipped at room temperature or frozen. TCRbeta CDR3 regions were amplified from genomic DNA by means of the immunoSEQ Assay, a bias-controlled multiplex PCR. In the source study's methods: Within the assay, amplification of reference gene primers was used to estimate how many nucleated cells each sample contained. To quantify the absolute abundance of each unique TCRbeta CDR3 rearrangement, sequence reads were collapsed and filtered. For each sample, productive Simpson clonality was calculated as the square root of Simpson's diversity index across productive rearrangements. Drawn from immuneACCESS, this table holds only the in-frame rearrangements with V and J called that TCRdb kept. Clones are partly lost; checked studies trace under half to an unresolved V gene and leave the rest unexplained. V and J calls plus clone size are reproduced from that table; the DNA served to infer D and trimming. The sample table holds about 480,000 clones, of which 85% to 90% were seen once. The ten largest clones represent 1.5% to 2% of the sample.

Spanning cysteine to phenylalanine, the CDR3 consists of 14 amino acids. Only the CDR3 region is kept as DNA, spanning 42 bases read in frame from base 1. A distance of 19 bases separates the germline ends of V and J, which lose 5 bases and 9 bases respectively. The germline V gene (reference sequence) sets CDR1 to LNHDA and CDR2 to SQIVND. A note on this clone: Its antigen is not yet known. No qualities accompany the bases; no much larger clone lies one base away.

Sequencing was performed on PBMCs or T cells enriched from blood (not recorded which). The clonotype originates from a woman between 40 and 50 years old who had recovered from COVID-19. The sequence joins TRBV19 to TRBJ1-2, with a weak D call of TRBD1 (5 bases match). The sequence in DNA is TGTGCCAGTAGTCCCCAGGGAGGCCCTGGAAGCTACACCTTC. Its protein product is CASSPQGGPGSYTF.